This entry lists 10 T cell receptor beta chains sequenced from one sample in a study of blood T cell repertoires in COVID-19. Sequencing used immunoSEQ multiplex PCR; TCRdb keeps in-frame clones, though not all of them. Of roughly 100,000 clones in the sample, over 75% are singletons; the top ten hold 10% to 15%. The sample consisted of peripheral blood. These receptors all come from a human donor in a cohort sampled during active or convalescent COVID-19.

This chain connects TRBV4-2 to TRBJ2-6, with 12 bases aligning to TRBD2. J gave up 4 bases and V 3 bases, and 4 bases lay outside the gene matches. The CDR3 has 17 amino acids. CDR1 and CDR2 (germline): LGHNA, YNFKEQ. The CDR3: CASSQLAGGPGANVLTF. For the CDR3, the DNA is TGTGCCAGCAGCCAGCTAGCGGGGGGGCCCGGGGCCAACGTCCTGACTTTC.

This sequence joins TRBV6-4 and TRBJ1-5; D not certain. V was shortened by 3 bases and J by 2 bases, with 8 bases between the two germline ends. From germline, CDR1 is MRHNA and CDR2 SNTAGT. The CDR3 is 14 amino acids. In DNA, the CDR3 is TGTGCCAGCAGTGAGGGTGGAGGCAATCAGCCCCAGCATTTT. It yields the protein CASSEGGGNQPQHF.

The chain has TRBV28 and TRBJ1-5, with a weak D call TRBD1 (5 bases). V lost 2 bases to trimming and J lost 2 bases, with 16 bases between them. This CDR3 is 17 amino acids long. Germline V CDR1 and CDR2: MDHEN, SYDVKM. The CDR3 is CASSLPADSRGNQPQHF. The CDR3, as DNA: TGTGCCAGCAGTTTACCCGCCGACTCCAGGGGCAATCAGCCCCAGCATTTT.

The chain combines TRBV6-5 with TRBJ2-1; TRBD2 aligns across 12 bases. The CDR3 is made up of 16 amino acids. The V gene's germline CDR1 is MNHEY and CDR2 SVGAGI. V trimming: 4 bases; J trimming: 2 bases; junction bases outside the gene matches: 3. The CDR3 is CASSSTSGGPYNEQFF. The CDR3 DNA sequence: TGTGCCAGCAGTTCGACTAGCGGGGGCCCCTACAATGAGCAGTTCTTC.

This chain uses TRBV6-4 with TRBJ2-6, with D unclear. This CDR3 spans 14 amino acids. Trimming pared 5 bases from V and 0 bases from J, leaving 5 bases between. The V gene's germline CDR1 is MRHNA and CDR2 SNTAGT. Here the CDR3 DNA reads TGTGCCAGCAGTATAGACTCTGGGGCCAACGTCCTGACTTTC. Its protein is CASSIDSGANVLTF.

This sequence joins TRBV6-6 and TRBJ2-7; perhaps TRBD1 as D (7 bases). Trimming took 5 bases from V and 6 from J, leaving 17 bases between them. Germline V gene sequence: CDR1 MNHNY, CDR2 SVGAGI (reference sequence). This CDR3 is 14 amino acids long. The CDR3 is CASSLTGEDSEQYF. In nucleotides, the CDR3 is TGTGCCAGCAGTCTCACAGGGGAGGATAGCGAGCAGTACTTC.

This clone was found once. This rearrangement joins TRBV12-3 or TRBV12-4 to TRBJ1-1, with a tentative D call TRBD1 (5 bases). The CDR3 length is 12 residues. Trimming shortened V by 5 bases and J by 3 bases, and 7 bases separated the two germline ends. CDR3 sequence: CASSLQDTEAFF. CDR3 sequence (DNA): TGTGCCAGCAGTCTACAGGACACTGAAGCTTTCTTT.

The rearrangement joins TRBV23-1 to TRBJ2-1; a weak D match, TRBD2 (7 bases). TRBV23-1 is assigned to the ORF class and has an uncertain function. This CDR3 is 17 amino acids long. The V and J ends lost 10 bases and 8 bases respectively, with 30 bases between them. In DNA, the CDR3 is TGCGCCACCTTTTTGGGGGGCGCCCGGGGGGTGATGTATGAGCAGTTCTTC. Translated, it gives CATFLGGARGVMYEQFF.

The rearrangement uses TRBV27 and TRBJ2-7; 9 bases map to TRBD1. After removal of 6 bases from V and 7 bases from J, the junction contained 13 bases not matched to a gene. Germline loops: CDR1 MNHEY, CDR2 SMNVEV (reference sequence). CDR3 length equals 15 residues. The CDR3 DNA is TGTGCCAGCAGAACTGAACAGGGGGCGCGGGGAGAGCAGTACTTC. Translated, it gives CASRTEQGARGEQYF.

The chain carries TRBV7-2 and TRBJ1-3; no reliable D call. The germline V gene encodes CDR1 SGHTA and CDR2 FQGNSA. The V and J ends lost 2 bases and 3 bases respectively, with 8 bases between them. This CDR3 comprises 14 residues. In DNA form, the CDR3 reads TGTGCCAGCAGCTTATCTCCAGTTGGAAACACCATATATTTT. It translates to CASSLSPVGNTIYF.